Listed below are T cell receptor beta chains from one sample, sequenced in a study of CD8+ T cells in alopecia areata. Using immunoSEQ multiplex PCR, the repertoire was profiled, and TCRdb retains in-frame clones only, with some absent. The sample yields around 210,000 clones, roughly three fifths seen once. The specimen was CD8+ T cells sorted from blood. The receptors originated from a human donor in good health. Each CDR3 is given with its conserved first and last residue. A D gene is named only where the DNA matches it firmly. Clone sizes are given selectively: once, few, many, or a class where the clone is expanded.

CASSQEALSVYGYTF,TGCGCCAGCAGCCAAGAGGCCCTCTCGGTCTATGGCTACACCTTC,NA,NA,TRBV4-1,TRBJ1-2
CATSLDRQLNSPLHF,TGTGCCACCAGCTTAGACAGGCAACTTAATTCACCCCTCCACTTT,NA,NA,TRBV15,TRBJ1-6
CASSQDSSGGAGTPGANVLTF,TGTGCCAGCAGCCAAGATTCTAGCGGGGGGGCCGGAACACCTGGGGCCAACGTCCTGACTTTC,NA,TRBD2,TRBV4-2,TRBJ2-6
CASSLTQNTEAFF,TGTGCCAGCAGCTTAACACAGAACACTGAAGCTTTCTTT,NA,NA,TRBV14,TRBJ1-1
CASSFPGLAGERYEQYF,TGTGCCAGCAGCTTTCCGGGACTAGCGGGGGAACGCTACGAGCAGTACTTC,NA,TRBD2,TRBV5-4,TRBJ2-7
CASSSGLGSTDTQYF,TGTGCCAGCAGCTCCGGACTGGGGAGCACAGATACGCAGTATTTT,NA,NA,TRBV7-9,TRBJ2-3
CASSRGPQLFF,TGCGCCAGCAGCCGGGGACCTCAACTGTTTTTT,NA,NA,TRBV4-1,TRBJ1-4
CASTPRQGPYEQYF,TGTGCCAGTACCCCGCGACAGGGGCCCTACGAGCAGTACTTC,NA,TRBD1,TRBV19,TRBJ2-7
CASSHKNTEAFF,TGCGCCAGCAGTCACAAGAACACTGAAGCTTTCTTT,NA,NA,TRBV5-1,TRBJ1-1
CASFPGQGLTEAFF,TGTGCCAGCTTCCCGGGACAGGGGCTCACTGAAGCTTTCTTT,NA,TRBD1,TRBV2,TRBJ1-1
CASSLSGKSEAFF,TGCGCCAGCAGCTTGTCAGGGAAGTCTGAAGCTTTCTTT,once,NA,TRBV5-1,TRBJ1-1
CASSYSRGGSTDTQYF,TGTGCCAGCAGTTACTCTAGGGGCGGAAGCACAGATACGCAGTATTTT,NA,NA,TRBV6-6,TRBJ2-3
CASSQGGTGGYEQYF,TGTGCCAGCAGCCAAGGAGGGACAGGGGGGTACGAGCAGTACTTC,few,TRBD1,TRBV7-6,TRBJ2-7
CASSFTGLVFF,TGTGCCAGCAGTTTCACAGGGTTGGTTTTCTTT,NA,NA,TRBV27,TRBJ1-1
CALATEANTEAFF,TGTGCGCTGGCGACCGAGGCGAACACTGAAGCTTTCTTT,few,NA,TRBV30,TRBJ1-1
CSARVPDEQYF,TGCAGTGCTAGAGTTCCGGACGAGCAGTACTTC,NA,NA,TRBV20-1,TRBJ2-7
CASSATGDRELFF,TGTGCCAGCAGCGCCACAGGGGACCGGGAGCTGTTTTTT,NA,TRBD1,TRBV7-9,TRBJ2-2
CASSGQGPSGEQFF,TGTGCCAGCAGTGGACAGGGGCCAAGTGGTGAGCAGTTCTTC,NA,TRBD1,TRBV6-6,TRBJ2-1
CASSSRDSPVHGYTF,TGTGCCAGCAGCTCACGGGACAGTCCAGTGCATGGCTACACCTTC,NA,TRBD1,TRBV7-9,TRBJ1-2
CATYGTSFPLDGYTF,TGTGCCACCTACGGGACATCGTTTCCACTCGATGGCTACACCTTC,NA,NA,TRBV7-9,TRBJ1-2
CASSVSTGRNSPLHF,TGTGCCAGCAGCGTAAGCACAGGGCGAAATTCACCCCTCCACTTT,once,NA,TRBV9,TRBJ1-6
CASSSSGTSYNEQFF,TGTGCCAGTAGTTCCTCCGGGACATCTTACAATGAGCAGTTCTTC,few,NA,TRBV19,TRBJ2-1
CASSLAGGLQETQYF,TGTGCCAGCAGCTTGGCCGGAGGCCTCCAAGAGACCCAGTACTTC,once,NA,TRBV5-6,TRBJ2-5
CASGRGGTGELFF,TGTGCCAGCGGGAGGGGGGGGACCGGGGAGCTGTTTTTT,NA,NA,TRBV6-5,TRBJ2-2
CASSLGPQGGGTEAFF,TGTGCCAGCAGCTTAGGTCCCCAAGGTGGGGGCACTGAAGCTTTCTTT,NA,NA,TRBV7-6,TRBJ1-1
CASSVGEGTYEQYF,TGTGCCAGCAGCGTAGGGGAGGGGACCTACGAGCAGTACTTC,NA,TRBD2,TRBV9,TRBJ2-7
CAWSGGQPTDYGYTF,TGTGCCTGGAGTGGGGGACAGCCAACGGACTATGGCTACACCTTC,NA,TRBD1,TRBV30,TRBJ1-2
CASSSRTSQETQYF,TGTGCCAGCAGTTCCCGGACTTCCCAAGAGACCCAGTACTTC,NA,NA,TRBV28,TRBJ2-5
CASSSSGQGISYTF,TGTGCCAGCAGCTCCAGCGGGCAGGGGATAAGCTACACCTTC,NA,NA,TRBV7-6,TRBJ1-2
CASSSSGGTPGRQFF,TGTGCCAGCAGCTCAAGCGGGGGGACCCCGGGCAGGCAGTTCTTC,NA,TRBD2,TRBV9,TRBJ2-1
CSVAGFGTGELFF,TGCAGCGTTGCGGGGTTTGGAACCGGGGAGCTGTTTTTT,few,NA,TRBV29-1,TRBJ2-2
CASSMGTGSEQFF,TGTGCCAGCAGTATGGGGACAGGGTCTGAGCAGTTCTTC,NA,TRBD1,TRBV27,TRBJ2-1
CASSLETREAFF,TGTGCCAGCAGCTTAGAGACAAGGGAAGCTTTCTTT,NA,NA,TRBV7-2,TRBJ1-1
CASNSGENLTEAFF,TGTGCCAGTAATTCTGGGGAGAACCTGACTGAAGCTTTCTTT,NA,NA,TRBV19,TRBJ1-1
CASSPTPPPGRGGYTF,TGTGCCAGCAGTCCAACCCCCCCTCCAGGGAGGGGGGGCTACACCTTC,NA,NA,TRBV27,TRBJ1-2
CASRGTEAFF,TGTGCCAGCAGAGGGACCGAAGCTTTCTTT,NA,NA,TRBV25-1,TRBJ1-1
CASSSPGGIHEQYF,TGTGCCAGCAGCTCCCCTGGTGGAATCCACGAGCAGTACTTC,many,NA,TRBV7-9,TRBJ2-7
CASSLDRGTNEQYF,TGTGCCAGCAGTCTCGACAGGGGGACCAACGAGCAGTACTTC,once,TRBD1,TRBV6-4,TRBJ2-7
CASSFSGTGHGGYTF,TGTGCCAGCAGTTTCAGCGGGACAGGACACGGTGGCTACACCTTC,NA,TRBD1,TRBV27,TRBJ1-2
CASSGTKLMDGELFF,TGTGCCAGCAGCGGGACTAAATTAATGGACGGGGAGCTGTTTTTT,few,TRBD2,TRBV5-6,TRBJ2-2
CASSSDRVMLNTEAFF,TGTGCCAGCAGCTCGGACAGGGTAATGCTGAACACTGAAGCTTTCTTT,NA,TRBD1,TRBV5-6,TRBJ1-1
CSVPDGTYGYTF,TGCAGCGTCCCGGACGGTACCTATGGCTACACCTTC,NA,NA,TRBV29-1,TRBJ1-2
CASSLEGQGSGETQYF,TGTGCCAGCAGCTTGGAGGGACAGGGGTCGGGAGAGACCCAGTACTTC,NA,TRBD1,TRBV5-6,TRBJ2-5
CSVASGGDTDTQYF,TGCAGCGTTGCTAGCGGGGGGGACACAGATACGCAGTATTTT,NA,TRBD2,TRBV29-1,TRBJ2-3
CASSSLTRAGTTKNTGELFF,TGTGCCAGCAGTTCCCTGACCCGTGCAGGGACTACCAAGAACACCGGGGAGCTGTTTTTT,NA,TRBD2,TRBV27,TRBJ2-2
CASSLGPTGEGYTF,TGTGCCAGCAGCTTAGGCCCCACAGGGGAAGGCTACACCTTC,NA,TRBD1,TRBV13,TRBJ1-2
CASSFSRQGWGEQYF,TGTGCCAGCAGCTTCTCGCGACAGGGGTGGGGCGAGCAGTACTTC,few,TRBD1,TRBV5-6,TRBJ2-7
CASSLAAGIEAFF,TGCGCCAGCAGCTTGGCGGCAGGTATTGAAGCTTTCTTT,few,NA,TRBV5-1,TRBJ1-1
CASSLGRPAGGTYEQYF,TGTGCCAGCAGCTTGGGGCGTCCAGCGGGGGGGACCTACGAGCAGTACTTC,NA,TRBD2,TRBV5-6,TRBJ2-7
CSVEGKGTGDTDTQYF,TGCAGCGTTGAAGGAAAGGGGACAGGGGACACAGATACGCAGTATTTT,few,TRBD1,TRBV29-1,TRBJ2-3
CASSRDLGPLHF,TGTGCCAGCAGTCGGGACTTGGGACCCCTCCACTTT,few,NA,TRBV27,TRBJ1-6
CASSVTGTGVPTQYF,TGTGCCAGCAGCGTGACCGGGACAGGGGTTCCCACCCAGTACTTC,NA,TRBD1,TRBV5-4,TRBJ2-5
CASRTVSNQPQHF,TGTGCCAGCAGGACCGTTAGCAATCAGCCCCAGCATTTT,NA,NA,TRBV2,TRBJ1-5
CASSESVTVAEQYF,TGCGCCAGCAGTGAGTCTGTGACGGTAGCCGAGCAGTACTTC,few,NA,TRBV10-1,TRBJ2-7
CASSQDRGETQYF,TGCGCCAGCAGCCAAGATCGGGGAGAGACCCAGTACTTC,NA,NA,TRBV4-1,TRBJ2-5
CASSQGSSDTQYF,TGTGCCAGCAGCCAAGGTTCTTCAGATACGCAGTATTTT,NA,NA,TRBV5-4,TRBJ2-3
CASSAQDEGYGYTF,TGTGCCAGCAGTGCCCAAGATGAAGGCTATGGCTACACCTTC,few,NA,TRBV9,TRBJ1-2